The clone carrying this T cell receptor beta chain has just a few counts. Its specificity is unknown. The data stem from a study of T-cell reconstitution after alpha-beta-depleted transplantation in children. Study-level points and caveats: Fresh T-cell production supplied most of the T-cell counts and diversity seen one year after transplant. Reported findings indicate that, about two months after transplant, alpha-beta T cells came from several hundred expanded clones, which were derived from non-depleted graft cells. From surviving recipient T cells and thymic progenitors came the high day-60 TCRbeta diversity observed in some patients.

The CDR3 has 15 amino acids. J lost 5 bases, V lost 4 bases, and 8 bases had no gene match. Germline CDR1 is SGHRS and CDR2 is YFSETQ. The TCRbeta library incorporated unique molecular identifiers. TCRdb itself ran the PCR reads through MiXCR, one entry per CDR3 protein. The repertoire holds around 420,000 distinct CDR3 sequences, around 15% seen once, with around 30% in the top ten. The receptor was derived from a boy in the first two years of life who had a stem cell transplant for Wiskott-Aldrich syndrome, so the T cells may come from the graft donor. V gene TRBV5-1 combines with J gene TRBJ1-1; TRBD1 matches at 10 bases. The sequenced sample was PBMCs, mostly from graft donor cells, obtained 360 days after TCRalphabeta/CD19-depleted stem cell transplant. The CDR3 DNA sequence: TGCGCCAGCAGCGTGTTGGGGACAGGGGTTACTGAAGCTTTCTTT. It codes for CASSVLGTGVTEAFF.